This T cell receptor (beta chain) is from a study of T-cell memory formation after mild COVID-19. Regarding the study as a whole: Pre-infection memory already had some responding clones, implying cross-reactive memory joined.

Each CDR3 protein is one row after TCRdb ran MiXCR on the 5' RACE reads. This table holds over 14,000 distinct CDR3 sequences, about 21% found once. This clonotype was recorded at least ten times. Antigen: not known. The sample taken for sequencing was PBMCs or a T cell subset sorted from them (not recorded which). The origin of this receptor is an adult woman who had mild COVID-19 (a few samples of this study predate the infection). Cell type and time point are not known.

The CDR3 DNA reads TGCAGCGTTGAATTGGGCGCCACGGGAGGACAGGGGGCTCTCCGGGGGTCCTACGAGCAGTACTTC. This sequence encodes CSVELGATGGQGALRGSYEQYF. This chain links TRBV29-1 with TRBJ2-7, with TRBD1 identical over 11 bases. V lost 2 bases and J lost 1; bases outside the gene matches: 25. The V gene's germline CDR1 is SQVTM and CDR2 ANQGSEA. The CDR3 has 22 residues.